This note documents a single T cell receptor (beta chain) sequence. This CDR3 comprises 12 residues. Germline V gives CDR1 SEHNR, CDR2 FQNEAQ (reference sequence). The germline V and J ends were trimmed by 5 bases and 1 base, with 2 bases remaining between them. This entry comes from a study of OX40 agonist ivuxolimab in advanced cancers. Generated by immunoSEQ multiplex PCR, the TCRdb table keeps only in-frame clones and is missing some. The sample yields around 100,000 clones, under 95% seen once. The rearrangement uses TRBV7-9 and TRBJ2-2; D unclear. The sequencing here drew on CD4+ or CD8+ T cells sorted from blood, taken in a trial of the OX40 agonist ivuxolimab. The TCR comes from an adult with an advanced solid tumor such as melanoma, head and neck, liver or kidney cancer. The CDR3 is CASSLNTGELFF. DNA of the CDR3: TGTGCCAGCAGCCTGAACACCGGGGAGCTGTTTTTT.